The clone carrying this T cell receptor (beta chain) has a count of ten or more. Antigen specificity is unknown. The data are from a study of T cell responses to AZD1222 COVID-19 vaccine. The study's findings and limits: Dominant at 160-218 and 743-854, vaccine-associated CD4 TCRs also spanned spike. Only six AZD1222 recipients tested seropositive at baseline. Reports indicate that nearly half of spike-specific TCRs are directed at unmutated variant regions. Every sample of the repertoires postdated the peak T cell response.

TCRdb keeps only in-frame clones here, not all; method: immunoSEQ multiplex PCR. The sample carries 65,000 to 90,000 clones, roughly nine tenths recorded once. This TCR derives from an adult in good health. The source was peripheral blood, collected on day 0 of AZD1222 vaccination.

The CDR3 nucleotides are TGTGCCAGCAGCCGGGACAGGGACGATTCCTATAATTCACCCCTCCACTTT. This sequence encodes CASSRDRDDSYNSPLHF. The chain has TRBV4-2 and TRBJ1-6, with 9 bases lining up with TRBD1. The CDR3 sequence is 17 residues long. From germline, CDR1 is LGHNA and CDR2 YNFKEQ. The V and J ends lost 4 bases and 1 base, in that order; junction bases with no gene match: 5.